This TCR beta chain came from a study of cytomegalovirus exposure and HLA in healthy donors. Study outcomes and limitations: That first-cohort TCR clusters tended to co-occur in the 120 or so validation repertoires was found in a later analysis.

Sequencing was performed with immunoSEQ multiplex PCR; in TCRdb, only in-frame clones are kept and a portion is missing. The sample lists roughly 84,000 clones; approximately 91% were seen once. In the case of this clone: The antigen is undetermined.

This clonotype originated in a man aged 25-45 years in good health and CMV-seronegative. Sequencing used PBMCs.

Here the CDR3 DNA reads TGTGCCAGCAGTTTACAGGGCTACAATGAGCAGTTCTTC. Translated, it gives CASSLQGYNEQFF. The chain has TRBV28 and TRBJ2-1; TRBD1 is a possible D gene (5 bases). V was trimmed by 2 bases and J by 3 bases, leaving 5 bases between them. The CDR3 is made up of 13 amino acids. Germline CDR1 MDHEN, CDR2 SYDVKM.